The source of this T cell receptor (beta chain) is a study of blood T cells in healthy people across ages. For the second PCR, which ran for 7 to 11 cycles, a sample-barcoded 5' primer and a J-beta primer mix were used. Every molecule of cDNA carried a tag from a template-switch adaptor with 12 random nucleotides. In TCRdb, the 5' RACE reads were re-called with MiXCR into one record per CDR3 protein. Here the sample spans about 800,000 distinct CDR3 sequences, around a quarter being singletons. Concerning this clonotype: The target antigen is unknown.

Points from the study as a whole: Any conclusive comparison of naive versus antigen-experienced cells was prevented by using unsorted PBMCs.

These data also formed part of another study, on T cells of mothers and their children. That study adds: M1S, a second-PCR primer, added sample barcodes and 2-4 random nucleotides. No clone of persistent microchimeric T cells was detected.

The sequence derives from a boy between 10 and 17 years old in good health. The specimen was blood.

CDR3 residues: CASSLGSPGDNSPLHF. For the CDR3, the DNA is TGTGCCAGCAGCTTAGGTTCCCCCGGGGACAATTCACCCCTCCACTTT. The V and J genes are TRBV7-6 and TRBJ1-6, with D possibly being TRBD1 (5 bases). The CDR3 spans 16 residues. V gave up 1 base and J gave up 7 bases, with 14 bases separating them. Germline loops: CDR1 SGHVS, CDR2 FNYEAQ.